This TCR beta chain came from a study of cytomegalovirus exposure and HLA in healthy donors. About the study: In an earlier analysis, approximately 120 million unique TCR beta sequences were found from some 170 million T cells.

About this clone: Its matching antigen is unknown.

PCR used 60 Vbeta primers and 13 Jbeta primers. Method: immunoSEQ multiplex PCR; TCRdb's copy keeps in-frame clones and lacks some. The sample carries around 150,000 clones, 70% to 90% recorded once. The CDR3 loop spans 14 amino acids. In germline, CDR1 is MNHNS, CDR2 SASEGT. The germline V and J ends were trimmed by 8 bases and 7 bases, with 17 bases remaining between them. Study-level points and caveats: Earlier results showed most TCR beta V segments being productive about 90% or about 30% of the time. Being indistinguishable, some V segments were excluded, TRBV6-2 and TRBV6-3 among them. Reports showed the classifier diagnosing cytomegalovirus status with high specificity and sensitivity.

The specimen was PBMCs. The origin of this receptor is a man between 50 and 59 years old in good health and CMV-seronegative. This sequence joins TRBV6-1 and TRBJ1-4; D gene ambiguous. The CDR3 region is CASSPPRVGEKLFF. In nucleotides, the CDR3 is TGTGCCAGCTCCCCCCCCCGGGTGGGTGAAAAACTGTTTTTT.